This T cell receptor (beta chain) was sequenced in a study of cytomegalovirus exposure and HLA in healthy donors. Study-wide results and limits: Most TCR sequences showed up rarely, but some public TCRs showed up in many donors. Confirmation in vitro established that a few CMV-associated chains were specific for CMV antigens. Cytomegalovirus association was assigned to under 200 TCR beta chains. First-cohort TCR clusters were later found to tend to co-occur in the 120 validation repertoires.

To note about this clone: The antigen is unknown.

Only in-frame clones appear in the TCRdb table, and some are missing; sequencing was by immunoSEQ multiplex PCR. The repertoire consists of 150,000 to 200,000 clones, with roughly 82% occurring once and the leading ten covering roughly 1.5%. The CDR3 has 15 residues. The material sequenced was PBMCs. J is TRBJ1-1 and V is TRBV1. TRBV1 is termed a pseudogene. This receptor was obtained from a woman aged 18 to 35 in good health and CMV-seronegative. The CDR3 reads CTSSPNGESDTEAFF. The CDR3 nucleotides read TGCACCAGCAGCCCCAATGGGGAGTCCGACACTGAAGCTTTCTTT.